This T cell receptor (beta chain) comes out of a study of OX40 agonist ivuxolimab in advanced cancers. As to this clone: What it binds is unknown.

The CDR3 has 16 residues. Germline trimming cut 2 bases from V and 4 bases from J; bases unmatched to any gene: 8. The germline V gene encodes CDR1 LNHDA and CDR2 SQIVND (reference sequence). Study conclusions and caveats: Still undetermined is the antigen specificity of the expanded peripheral T cells.

The data were produced by immunoSEQ multiplex PCR, yet TCRdb's version contains in-frame clones alone and is incomplete. The top ten clones hold 21% of a sample with roughly 36,000 clones, about 82% of them seen once. This chain links TRBV19 with TRBJ1-5; 7 nucleotides align to TRBD1. This TCR derives from an adult with an advanced solid tumor such as melanoma, head and neck, liver or kidney cancer. Source: CD4+ or CD8+ T cells sorted from blood, taken in a trial of the OX40 agonist ivuxolimab. The CDR3 coding sequence is TGTGCCAGTAGTATAAGGGGCAGGGGGTTTAATCAGCCCCAGCATTTT. Translation gives CASSIRGRGFNQPQHF.